This entry features one TCR beta chain sequence. The sample belongs to a study of PD-1 blockade in classical Hodgkin lymphoma. Sequenced by immunoSEQ multiplex PCR; TCRdb stores in-frame clones only, minus some. In the table there are under 20,000 clones, 87% of which are singletons. The time point was: newly diagnosed, previously untreated cHL patient sample. The CDR3 sequence is 17 residues long. Germline V CDR1 and CDR2: SGHRS, YFSETQ. Material for sequencing was peripheral blood mononuclear cells (PBMCs). The sequence was obtained from a human donor with classical Hodgkin lymphoma. This sequence joins TRBV5-1 and TRBJ2-5; 8 positions match TRBD2. The better agreement between TRBJ2-7 and the DNA end casts doubt on the J call. CDR3 in amino acids: CASSLGPLGRALYEQYF. CDR3 DNA sequence: TGCGCCAGCAGCTTGGGACCTCTCGGGAGGGCCTTGTACGAGCAGTACTTC.